A single sample gave rise to the 15 T cell receptor beta chains below, sequenced in a study of PD-L1 blockade in urothelial cancer. Sequencing used immunoSEQ multiplex PCR; TCRdb keeps in-frame clones, though not all of them. The data contain tens of thousands of clones, 87% of them seen just once; the ten biggest clones take up under 4.5%. The specimen was PBMCs, collected around atezolizumab (anti-PD-L1) treatment. The receptors were gathered from a man aged 50 to 59 with urothelial cancer.

The J gene is TRBJ2-1, the V gene TRBV10-1; D uncertain. With 4 bases removed from V and 6 bases from J, the gap between germline ends came to 4 bases. The CDR3 runs to 11 residues. The germline V gene has CDR1 WNHNN and CDR2 SYGVQD (reference sequence). This CDR3 reads CASSAGNEQFF. The CDR3 bases are TGCGCCAGCAGTGCGGGCAATGAGCAGTTCTTC.

This chain uses TRBV11-2 with TRBJ1-1; D remains unclear. The CDR3 totals 13 residues. The germline V gene encodes CDR1 SGHAT and CDR2 FQNNGV. V was shortened by 3 bases and J by 0 bases, with 5 bases between the two germline ends. CDR3 coding DNA: TGTGCCAGCAGCTTTATAGTGAACACTGAAGCTTTCTTT. Its protein product is CASSFIVNTEAFF.

The chain carries TRBV7-2 and TRBJ2-7; 12 nucleotides match TRBD1. There are 18 residues in the CDR3. Per the germline V gene, CDR1 is SGHTA and CDR2 is FQGNSA. V gave up 3 bases and J gave up 3 bases; unmatched junction bases: 12. CDR3 in amino acids: CASSFLGSGTGGLYEQYF. DNA for the CDR3: TGTGCCAGCAGCTTCCTTGGGTCCGGGACAGGGGGCCTCTACGAGCAGTACTTC.

The rearrangement uses TRBV2 and TRBJ1-4; TRBD1 agrees at 7 bases. The junction had 9 bases not matched to a gene; V was cut back by 6 bases and J by 8 bases. The germline CDR1 and CDR2 sequences are SNHLY and FYNNEI. The CDR3 covers 14 residues. CDR3 sequence (DNA): TGTGCCAGCAGGGCCGGGACAGCCTTCGAAAAACTGTTTTTT. This sequence encodes CASRAGTAFEKLFF.

This clone was detected once. This chain links TRBV5-1 with TRBJ2-5; TRBD2 might be the D (6 bases). Germline assignment: CDR1 SGHRS and CDR2 YFSETQ. Trimming removed 1 base at V and 1 base at J, with 11 bases between. This CDR3 has 15 residues. CDR3 nucleotide sequence: TGCGCCAGCAGCTTGATAATAGCGGCCCAAGAGACCCAGTACTTC. This encodes CASSLIIAAQETQYF.

The gene calls are TRBV10-3 and TRBJ2-3; 13 bases are shared with TRBD2. The V segment lost 6 bases and the J segment 5 bases; nucleotides outside the gene matches: 2. CDR3 length: 14 residues. CDR1 and CDR2 (germline): ENHRY, SYGVKD. The CDR3 loop is CAIRGLAGVDTQYF. The CDR3 DNA follows: TGTGCCATCAGAGGACTAGCGGGGGTAGATACGCAGTATTTT.

The chain has TRBV27 and TRBJ1-2; 9 bases fit TRBD1. Germline trimming cut 3 bases from V and 4 bases from J; bases unmatched to any gene: 6. This CDR3 has 15 residues. CDR1 MNHEY and CDR2 SMNVEV come from the germline V gene (reference sequence). In DNA form, the CDR3 reads TGTGCCAGCAGTTTTCGAACAGGGGGCTTCTATGGCTACACCTTC. Protein: CASSFRTGGFYGYTF.

The chain is built from TRBV10-1 and TRBJ2-1; the D gene is possibly TRBD2 (7 bases). Germline CDR1 is WNHNN and CDR2 is SYGVQD (reference sequence). Trimming took 5 bases from V and 0 from J, leaving 17 bases between them. There are 17 residues in the CDR3. The CDR3 nucleotides are TGCGCCAGCAGTCCTTTCCCAAGGGGGGGCTCCTACAATGAGCAGTTCTTC. Its protein is CASSPFPRGGSYNEQFF.

The chain combines TRBV5-8 with TRBJ2-7; 11 bases line up with TRBD1. Losses at the gene ends were 4 bases for V and 7 bases for J; bases not matched to a gene: 4. Germline V gives CDR1 SGHTS, CDR2 YDEGEE. This CDR3 contains 13 residues. The CDR3, as DNA: TGTGCCAGCAGCACGGACAGGGGGCATGAGCAGTACTTC. Translated, it gives CASSTDRGHEQYF.

The chain joins TRBV10-1 to TRBJ2-3; 9 bases are shared with TRBD2. V gave up 5 bases and J gave up 5 bases; unmatched junction bases: 11. Germline V gene data show CDR1 as WNHNN and CDR2 as SYGVQD (reference sequence). The CDR3 totals 16 residues. CDR3 amino acids: CASSKISGRSKDTQYF. For the CDR3, the DNA is TGCGCCAGCAGTAAAATTAGCGGGAGAAGTAAAGATACGCAGTATTTT.

CDR3 amino acids: CASSVTGAYNEQFF. The CDR3 nucleotides read TGTGCCAGCAGCGTAACAGGAGCCTACAATGAGCAGTTCTTC. The chain links TRBV9 to TRBJ2-1; tentatively, D is TRBD1 (5 bases). The ends were cut back, 1 base at V and 2 bases at J, with 7 bases in the middle. CDR3 length equals 14 residues. The germline CDR1 and CDR2 sequences are SGDLS and YYNGEE.

J is TRBJ1-1 and V is TRBV25-1; no definite D call. CDR3 length: 14 amino acids. The V gene's germline CDR1 is MGHDK and CDR2 SYGVNS. Trimming removed 3 bases at V and 2 bases at J, with 10 bases between. CDR3 amino acids: CASSENRDNTEAFF. The CDR3 coding sequence is TGTGCCAGCAGTGAGAATAGAGATAACACTGAAGCTTTCTTT.

The J gene is TRBJ2-3, the V gene TRBV9, with D maybe TRBD2 (6 bases). CDR1 and CDR2 from the germline V gene are SGDLS and YYNGEE. This CDR3 is 15 amino acids long. Deletions cut 0 bases from V and 3 bases from J, with 11 bases between. In DNA, the CDR3 is TGTGCCAGCAGCGTAGCGGGGGTGGGGACAGATACGCAGTATTTT. This sequence encodes CASSVAGVGTDTQYF.

J is TRBJ2-7 and V is TRBV10-2; 8 bases are a match to TRBD2. V trimming: 6 bases; J trimming: 6 bases; junction bases outside the gene matches: 16. Germline V gives CDR1 WSHSY, CDR2 SAAADI. This CDR3 contains 16 residues. This CDR3 is CASSPLGRALGAEQYF. CDR3 coding DNA: TGCGCCAGCAGCCCCCTCGGGAGGGCCTTAGGTGCCGAGCAGTACTTC.

This clone has only one observation. The chain uses TRBV27 and TRBJ2-1, with a possible D match to TRBD1 (5 bases). Trimming took off 5 bases at V and 2 bases at J, with 16 bases between the two ends. This CDR3 is 16 amino acids long. Per the germline V gene, CDR1 is MNHEY and CDR2 is SMNVEV (reference sequence). The CDR3 coding sequence is TGTGCCAGCAGTCCACCCAGGGTAAAGACCTACAATGAGCAGTTCTTC. Amino acid sequence: CASSPPRVKTYNEQFF.